Listed here is a single TCR beta chain. Its antigen is undetermined. The data derive from a study of cytomegalovirus exposure and HLA in healthy donors. Study-wide points: An apparent linkage of common viral pathogens to several of the most significant clusters emerged in a later analysis. Later work showed greater clonal expansion in HLA-associated TCR beta chains than in equally common others. Roughly uniform depth of sequencing across donors was assumed in presence/absence analyses.

Germline V CDR1 and CDR2: SGHRS, YFSETQ. The CDR3 totals 14 residues. Trimming took 7 bases from V and 0 from J, leaving 10 bases between them. 60 Vbeta and 13 Jbeta primers were used in PCR. Per the study methods: An analysis performed later counted roughly 80 million unique TCR beta chains (roughly 11 million of them shared). Data came from immunoSEQ multiplex PCR; TCRdb stores just in-frame clones and leaves some out. V, J and clone size were drawn from that table, and D and trimming were deduced from the DNA. The sample shows approximately 120,000 clones, under 85% of them seen only once. The chain joins TRBV5-1 to TRBJ1-4, with D unclear. This clonotype was sampled from a man between 35 and 55 years old in good health and CMV-seropositive. What was sequenced was PBMCs. The CDR3 DNA is TGCGCCAGCCGCGAAAGCGCAACTAATGAAAAACTGTTTTTT. Amino acid sequence: CASRESATNEKLFF. The whole variable domain, remainder taken from reference TRBV5-1 and TRBJ1-4, is KAGVTQTPRYLIKTRGQQVTLSCSPISGHRSVSWYQQTPGQGLQFLFEYFSETQRNKGNFPGRFSGRQFSNSRSEMNVSTLELGDSALYLCASRESATNEKLFFGSGTQLSVL.